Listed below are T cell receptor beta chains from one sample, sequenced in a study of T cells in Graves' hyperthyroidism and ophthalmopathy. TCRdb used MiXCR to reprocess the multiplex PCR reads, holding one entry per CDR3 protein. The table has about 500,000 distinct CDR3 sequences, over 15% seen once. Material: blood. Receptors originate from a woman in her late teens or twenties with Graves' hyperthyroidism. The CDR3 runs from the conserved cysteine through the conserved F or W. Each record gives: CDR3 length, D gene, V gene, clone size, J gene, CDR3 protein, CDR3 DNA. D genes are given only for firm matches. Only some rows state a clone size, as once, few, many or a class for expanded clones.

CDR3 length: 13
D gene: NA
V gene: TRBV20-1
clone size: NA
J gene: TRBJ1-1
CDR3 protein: CSARDQSDTEAFF
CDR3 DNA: TGCAGTGCTAGAGATCAGTCCGACACTGAAGCTTTCTTT

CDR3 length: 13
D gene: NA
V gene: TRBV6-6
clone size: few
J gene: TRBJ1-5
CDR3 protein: CASSYSNGGAQHF
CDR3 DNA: TGTGCCAGCAGTTACTCGAACGGGGGTGCCCAGCATTTT

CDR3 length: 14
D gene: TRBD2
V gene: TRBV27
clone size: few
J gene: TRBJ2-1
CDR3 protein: CASSLGLVTNEQFF
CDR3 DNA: TGTGCCAGCAGTTTGGGACTAGTTACGAATGAGCAGTTCTTC

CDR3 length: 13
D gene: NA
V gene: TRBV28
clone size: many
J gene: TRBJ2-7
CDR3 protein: CASSFGRSYEQYF
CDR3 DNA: TGTGCCAGCAGTTTTGGGCGGTCCTACGAGCAGTACTTC

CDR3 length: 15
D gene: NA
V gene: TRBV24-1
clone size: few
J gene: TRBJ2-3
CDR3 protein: CATSDPDRSTDTQYF
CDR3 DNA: TGTGCCACCAGTGATCCCGACAGAAGCACAGATACGCAGTATTTT

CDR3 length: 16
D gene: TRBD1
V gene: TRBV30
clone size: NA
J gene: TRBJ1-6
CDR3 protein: CAWSAYQGADNSPLHF
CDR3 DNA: TGTGCCTGGAGTGCCTATCAGGGGGCCGATAATTCACCCCTCCACTTT

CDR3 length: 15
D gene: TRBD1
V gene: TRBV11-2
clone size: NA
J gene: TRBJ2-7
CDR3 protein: CASSWRQGYAYEQYF
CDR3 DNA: TGTGCCAGCAGCTGGAGACAGGGGTACGCCTACGAGCAGTACTTC

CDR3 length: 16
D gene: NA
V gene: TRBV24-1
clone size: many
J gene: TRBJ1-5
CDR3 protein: CATSDGTAHSNQPQHF
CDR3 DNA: TGTGCCACCAGTGATGGAACGGCTCATAGCAATCAGCCCCAGCATTTT

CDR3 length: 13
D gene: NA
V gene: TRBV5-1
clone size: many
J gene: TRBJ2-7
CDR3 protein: CASRDSSYYEQYF
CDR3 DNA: TGCGCCAGCAGGGACAGTTCTTACTACGAGCAGTACTTC

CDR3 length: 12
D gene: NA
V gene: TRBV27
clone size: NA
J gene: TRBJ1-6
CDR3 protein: CASSAPRDDLHF
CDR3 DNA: TGTGCCAGCAGTGCGCCGCGGGATGACCTCCACTTT

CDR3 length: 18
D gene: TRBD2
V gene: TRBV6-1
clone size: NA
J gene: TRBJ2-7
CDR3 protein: CASSPTGTSVNMRNEQYF
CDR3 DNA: TGTGCCAGCAGCCCGACCGGGACTAGCGTAAATATGCGTAACGAGCAGTACTTC

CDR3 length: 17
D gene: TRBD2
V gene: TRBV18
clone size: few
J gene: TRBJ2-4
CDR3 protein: CASSPTSGRFGFGIQYF
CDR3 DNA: TGTGCCAGCTCACCGACTAGCGGGAGGTTTGGGTTCGGCATTCAGTACTTC

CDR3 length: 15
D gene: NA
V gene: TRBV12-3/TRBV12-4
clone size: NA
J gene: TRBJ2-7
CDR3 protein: CASKRTSGRTHEQYF
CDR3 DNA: TGTGCCAGCAAACGGACATCGGGACGGACCCACGAGCAGTACTTC

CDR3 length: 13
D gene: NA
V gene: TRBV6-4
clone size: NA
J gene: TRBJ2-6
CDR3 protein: CASVRAGANVLTF
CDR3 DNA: TGTGCCAGCGTCAGGGCTGGGGCCAACGTCCTGACTTTC

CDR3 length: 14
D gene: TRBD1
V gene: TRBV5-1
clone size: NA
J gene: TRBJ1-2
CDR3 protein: CASSSGQALYGYTF
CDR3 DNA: TGCGCCAGCAGCTCTGGACAGGCGCTCTATGGCTACACCTTC

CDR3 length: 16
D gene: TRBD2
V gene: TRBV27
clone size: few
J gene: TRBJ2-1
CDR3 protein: CASSFYPLAEYNEQFF
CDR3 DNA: TGTGCCAGCAGTTTTTACCCACTAGCGGAGTACAATGAGCAGTTCTTC

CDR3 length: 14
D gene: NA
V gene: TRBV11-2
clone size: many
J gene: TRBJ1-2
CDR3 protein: CASSHAGQTYGYTF
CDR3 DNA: TGTGCCAGCAGCCATGCCGGACAGACCTATGGCTACACCTTC

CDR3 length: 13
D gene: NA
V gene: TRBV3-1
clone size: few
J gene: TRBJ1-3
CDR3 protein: CASRGDSGNTIYF
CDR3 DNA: TGTGCCAGCAGGGGAGATTCTGGAAACACCATATATTTT

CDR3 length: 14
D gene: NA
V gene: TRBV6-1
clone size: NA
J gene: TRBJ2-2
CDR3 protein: CASSHGGRPGELFF
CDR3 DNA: TGTGCCAGCAGCCACGGTGGGAGACCCGGGGAGCTGTTTTTT

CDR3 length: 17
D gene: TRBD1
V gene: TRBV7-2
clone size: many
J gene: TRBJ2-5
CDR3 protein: CASSLQRPRGRGETQYF
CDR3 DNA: TGTGCCAGCAGCTTACAACGTCCCAGGGGGCGCGGAGAGACCCAGTACTTC

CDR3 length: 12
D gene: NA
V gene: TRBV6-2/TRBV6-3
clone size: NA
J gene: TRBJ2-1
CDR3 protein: CASTKGYNEQFF
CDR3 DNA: TGTGCCAGCACCAAAGGCTACAATGAGCAGTTCTTC

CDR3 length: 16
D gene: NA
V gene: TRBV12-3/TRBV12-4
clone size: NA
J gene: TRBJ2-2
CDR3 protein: CASSFMSRLNTGELFF
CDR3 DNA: TGTGCCAGCAGTTTCATGAGCAGGTTGAACACCGGGGAGCTGTTTTTT

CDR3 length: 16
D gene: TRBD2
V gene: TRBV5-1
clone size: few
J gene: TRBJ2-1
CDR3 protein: CASSLHPSGRMDEQFF
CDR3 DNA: TGCGCCAGCAGCCTCCACCCTAGCGGGAGGATGGATGAGCAGTTCTTC

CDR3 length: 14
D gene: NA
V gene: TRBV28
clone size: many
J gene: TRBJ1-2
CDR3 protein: CASSLDGDFYGYTF
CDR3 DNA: TGTGCCAGCAGTTTGGATGGGGACTTCTATGGCTACACCTTC

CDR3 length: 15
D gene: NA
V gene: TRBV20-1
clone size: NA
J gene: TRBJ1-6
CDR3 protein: CSARDSQVRTSPLHF
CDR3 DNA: TGCAGTGCTAGAGACTCTCAGGTCAGGACCTCACCCCTCCACTTT

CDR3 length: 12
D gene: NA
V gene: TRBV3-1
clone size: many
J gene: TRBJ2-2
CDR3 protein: CASRGGTGELFF
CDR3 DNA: TGTGCCAGCAGGGGTGGGACCGGGGAGCTGTTTTTT

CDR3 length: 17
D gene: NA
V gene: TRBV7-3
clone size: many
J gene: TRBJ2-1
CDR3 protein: CASSNIRGKTSYNEQFF
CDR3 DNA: TGTGCCAGCAGCAATATCCGGGGGAAAACATCCTACAATGAGCAGTTCTTC

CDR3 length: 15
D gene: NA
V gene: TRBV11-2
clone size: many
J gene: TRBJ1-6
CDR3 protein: CASSLGPGSPSPLHF
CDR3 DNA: TGTGCCAGCAGCTTAGGTCCAGGGTCCCCTTCACCCCTCCACTTT

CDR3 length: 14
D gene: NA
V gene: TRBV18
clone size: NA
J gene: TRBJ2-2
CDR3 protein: CASSPLNPTGELFF
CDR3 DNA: TGTGCCAGCTCACCACTTAACCCCACGGGGGAGCTGTTTTTT

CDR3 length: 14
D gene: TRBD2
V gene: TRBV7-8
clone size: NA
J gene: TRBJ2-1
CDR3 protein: CASSSGLAVHEQFF
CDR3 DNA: TGTGCCAGCAGCTCGGGACTAGCGGTCCATGAGCAGTTCTTC

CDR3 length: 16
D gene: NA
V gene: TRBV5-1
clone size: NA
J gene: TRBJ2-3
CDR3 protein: CASSYQGGLGTDTQYF
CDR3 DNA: TGCGCCAGCAGCTACCAGGGGGGGCTGGGCACAGATACGCAGTATTTT

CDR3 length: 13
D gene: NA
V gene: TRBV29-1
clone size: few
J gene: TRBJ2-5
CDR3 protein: CSVEGRSQETQYF
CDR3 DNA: TGCAGCGTTGAGGGCAGAAGCCAAGAGACCCAGTACTTC

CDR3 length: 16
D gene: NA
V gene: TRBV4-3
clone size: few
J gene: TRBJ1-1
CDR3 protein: CASSQDLPAGNTEAFF
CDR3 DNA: TGCGCCAGCAGCCAAGATCTGCCTGCGGGGAACACTGAAGCTTTCTTT

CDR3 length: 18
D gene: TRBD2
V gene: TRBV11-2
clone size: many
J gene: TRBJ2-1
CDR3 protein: CASSLDISGLASYNEQFF
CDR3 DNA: TGTGCCAGCAGCTTAGATATCAGCGGACTAGCGAGCTACAATGAGCAGTTCTTC

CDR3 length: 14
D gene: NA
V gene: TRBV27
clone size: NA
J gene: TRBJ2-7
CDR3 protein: CASSFAATNYEQYF
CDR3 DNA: TGTGCCAGCAGTTTCGCCGCAACAAACTACGAGCAGTACTTC

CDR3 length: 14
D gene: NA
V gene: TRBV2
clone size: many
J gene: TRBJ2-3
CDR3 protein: CASRATGTTDTQYF
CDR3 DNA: TGTGCCAGCAGGGCTACCGGGACAACAGATACGCAGTATTTT

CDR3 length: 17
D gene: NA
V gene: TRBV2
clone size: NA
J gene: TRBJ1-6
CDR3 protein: CASSALVTRAKDSPLHF
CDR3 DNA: TGTGCCAGCAGCGCTTTAGTCACGCGAGCTAAAGATTCACCCCTCCACTTT

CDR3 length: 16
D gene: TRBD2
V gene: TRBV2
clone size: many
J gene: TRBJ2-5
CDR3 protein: CASRTWGAGAGETQYF
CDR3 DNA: TGTGCCAGCAGGACCTGGGGAGCGGGAGCAGGGGAGACCCAGTACTTC

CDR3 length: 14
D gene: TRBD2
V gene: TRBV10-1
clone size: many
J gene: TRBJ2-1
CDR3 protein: CASSLTSGTNEQFF
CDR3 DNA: TGCGCCAGCAGCCTGACTAGCGGCACCAATGAGCAGTTCTTC

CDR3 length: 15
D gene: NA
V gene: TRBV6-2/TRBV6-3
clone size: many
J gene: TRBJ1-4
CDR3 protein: CASSYSVTANEKLFF
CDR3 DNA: TGTGCCAGCAGTTACTCGGTGACCGCTAATGAAAAACTGTTTTTT

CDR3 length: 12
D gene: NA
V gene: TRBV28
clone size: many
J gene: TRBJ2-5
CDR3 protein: CASSLPWGTQYF
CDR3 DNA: TGTGCCAGCAGTTTACCCTGGGGGACCCAGTACTTC

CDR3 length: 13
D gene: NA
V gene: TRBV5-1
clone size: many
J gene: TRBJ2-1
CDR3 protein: CASSLVPHNEQFF
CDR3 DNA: TGCGCCAGCAGCTTGGTTCCCCACAATGAGCAGTTCTTC

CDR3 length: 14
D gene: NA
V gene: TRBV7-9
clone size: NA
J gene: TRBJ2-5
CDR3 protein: CASTPWLAWETQYF
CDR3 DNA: TGTGCCAGCACCCCTTGGCTAGCTTGGGAGACCCAGTACTTC

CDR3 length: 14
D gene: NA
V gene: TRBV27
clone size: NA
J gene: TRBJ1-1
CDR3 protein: CASSWGALNTEAFF
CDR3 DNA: TGTGCCAGCAGCTGGGGGGCCTTGAACACTGAAGCTTTCTTT

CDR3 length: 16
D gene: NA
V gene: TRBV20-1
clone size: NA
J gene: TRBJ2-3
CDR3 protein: CSARDWRRAQSDTQYF
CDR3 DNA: TGCAGTGCTAGAGATTGGAGGCGGGCACAATCAGATACGCAGTATTTT

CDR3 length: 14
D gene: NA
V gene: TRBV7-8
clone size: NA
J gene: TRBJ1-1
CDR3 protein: CASSLQAGNTEAFF
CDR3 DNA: TGTGCCAGCAGCTTACAGGCCGGGAACACTGAAGCTTTCTTT

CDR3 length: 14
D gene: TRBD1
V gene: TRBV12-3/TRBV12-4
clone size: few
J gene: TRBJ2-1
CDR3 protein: CASRTPGQYNEQFF
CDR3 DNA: TGTGCCAGCAGAACTCCGGGACAGTACAATGAGCAGTTCTTC

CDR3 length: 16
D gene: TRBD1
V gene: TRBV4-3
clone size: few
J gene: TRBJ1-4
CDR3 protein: CASSQGTGLFVEKLFF
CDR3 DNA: TGCGCCAGCAGCCAAGGGACAGGCCTTTTCGTGGAAAAACTGTTTTTT

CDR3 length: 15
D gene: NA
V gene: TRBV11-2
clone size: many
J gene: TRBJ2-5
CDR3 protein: CASSLVRDWTETQYF
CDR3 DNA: TGTGCCAGCAGCTTAGTCCGGGACTGGACGGAGACCCAGTACTTC

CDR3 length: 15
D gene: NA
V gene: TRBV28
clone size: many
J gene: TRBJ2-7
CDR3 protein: CASSLGGLHSYEQYF
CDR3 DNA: TGTGCCAGCAGCCTCGGCGGGCTACATTCCTACGAGCAGTACTTC

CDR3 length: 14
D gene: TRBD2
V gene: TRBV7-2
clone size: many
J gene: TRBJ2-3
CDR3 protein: CASGRASGTDTQYF
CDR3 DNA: TGTGCCAGCGGGAGGGCTAGCGGTACGGATACGCAGTATTTT

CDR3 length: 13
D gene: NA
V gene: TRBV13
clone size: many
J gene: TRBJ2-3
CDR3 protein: CASSSGKSDTQYF
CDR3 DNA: TGTGCCAGCAGCTCGGGGAAGTCGGATACGCAGTATTTT

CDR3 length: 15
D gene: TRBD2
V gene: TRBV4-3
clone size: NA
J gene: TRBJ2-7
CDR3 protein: CASSQERGGVYEQYF
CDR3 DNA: TGCGCCAGCAGCCAAGAGCGGGGGGGCGTCTACGAGCAGTACTTC

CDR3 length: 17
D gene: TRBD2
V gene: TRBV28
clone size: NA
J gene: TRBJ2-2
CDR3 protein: CASSFLAGGPRARELFF
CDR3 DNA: TGTGCCAGCAGTTTTTTAGCGGGAGGGCCAAGGGCCAGGGAGCTGTTTTTT

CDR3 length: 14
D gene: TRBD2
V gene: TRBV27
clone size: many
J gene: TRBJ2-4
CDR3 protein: CASRRGGPENIQYF
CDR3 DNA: TGTGCCAGCAGGCGGGGGGGCCCCGAAAACATTCAGTACTTC

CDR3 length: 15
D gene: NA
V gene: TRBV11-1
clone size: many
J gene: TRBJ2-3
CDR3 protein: CASSLSRMVPDTQYF
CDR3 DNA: TGTGCCAGCAGCTTATCCAGGATGGTACCAGATACGCAGTATTTT

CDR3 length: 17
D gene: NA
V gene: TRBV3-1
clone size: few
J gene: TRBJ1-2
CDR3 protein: CASSQGPTGLANYGYTF
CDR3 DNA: TGTGCCAGCAGCCAAGGCCCCACAGGGTTGGCTAACTATGGCTACACCTTC

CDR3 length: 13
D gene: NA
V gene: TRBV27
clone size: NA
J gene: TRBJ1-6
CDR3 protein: CASSFQTGSPLHF
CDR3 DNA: TGTGCCAGCAGTTTCCAGACTGGATCACCCCTCCACTTT